Shown below are 25 T cell receptor beta chains from a single sample sequenced in a study of cytomegalovirus exposure and HLA in healthy donors. Measured with immunoSEQ multiplex PCR; TCRdb has only the in-frame clones, and not every one. The profile shows 120,000 to 150,000 clones, 86% of them singletons. The sequenced material came from PBMCs. These TCRs come from a man younger than 35 in good health and CMV-seronegative.

The chain uses TRBV6-6 and TRBJ1-1; a possible D gene is TRBD1 (5 bases). CDR3 length: 14 residues. In germline, CDR1 is MNHNY, CDR2 SVGAGI (reference sequence). V dropped 5 bases and J dropped 5 bases, with 15 bases sitting between them. CDR3 in DNA: TGTGCCAGCAGTCCTCGGCAGGGTGGGACTGAAGCTTTCTTT. Its protein product is CASSPRQGGTEAFF.

This clone is a singleton in its sample. The chain joins TRBV6-5 to TRBJ2-7; TRBD2 agrees at 7 bases. The CDR3 contains 13 residues. Germline assignment: CDR1 MNHEY and CDR2 SVGAGI. With V trimmed by 5 bases and J by 2 bases, 3 bases remained unmatched. The CDR3 region has the DNA TGTGCCAGCAGTCCCGGGGGGACCTACGAGCAGTACTTC. It yields the protein CASSPGGTYEQYF.

V is TRBV5-1 and J is TRBJ2-3, with 14 bases fitting TRBD2. There are 16 residues in the CDR3. Germline CDR1 and CDR2: SGHRS and YFSETQ. Unmatched junction bases numbered 1, after V lost 3 bases and J lost 1 base. This CDR3 reads CASSSGLAGGTDTQYF. In nucleotides, the CDR3 is TGCGCCAGCAGCTCGGGACTAGCGGGGGGCACAGATACGCAGTATTTT.

This clone was detected only a few times. The rearrangement uses TRBV7-8 and TRBJ1-3, with unresolved D. The CDR3 loop spans 15 amino acids. Looked up from germline, CDR1 is SGHVS and CDR2 is FQNEAQ. The CDR3 DNA follows: TGTGCTTCAGGTCAGACGACAAGCTCTGGAAACACCATATATTTT. Amino acid sequence: CASGQTTSSGNTIYF.

The V and J genes are TRBV29-1 and TRBJ2-2; a weak D match, TRBD2 (5 bases). V was cut by 4 bases and J by 13 bases, with 16 bases left in between. Germline CDR1 reads SQVTM; CDR2 reads ANQGSEA. CDR3 length equals 12 residues. The DNA of the CDR3 is TGCAGCGTTGGAACCCGGACCGAGGGGCTGTTTTTT. Its translation is CSVGTRTEGLFF.

The chain joins TRBV5-1 to TRBJ2-5; 9 bases map to TRBD2. CDR1 is SGHRS, CDR2 YFSETQ, per germline. V gave up 5 bases and J gave up 2 bases; unmatched junction bases: 4. This CDR3 spans 14 amino acids. The DNA of the CDR3 is TGCGCCAGCAGGCCAGCGGGGGGACAAGAGACCCAGTACTTC. This sequence encodes CASRPAGGQETQYF.

V gene TRBV5-1 combines with J gene TRBJ1-1; D unclear. The CDR3 is 15 residues long. Between the trimmed V and J ends, which lost 1 base and 1 base, there was a span of 11 bases. Germline CDR1 is SGHRS and CDR2 is YFSETQ. The CDR3 here is CASSLRGLGNTEAFF. In DNA form, the CDR3 reads TGCGCCAGCAGCTTGCGAGGGCTGGGGAACACTGAAGCTTTCTTT.

The chain employs TRBV27 and TRBJ2-5, with TRBD1 matching 12 bases. Germline lookup yields CDR1 MNHEY and CDR2 SMNVEV (reference sequence). The CDR3 length is 16 residues. Trimming took 4 bases from V and 6 from J; bases not matched to a gene: 9. The CDR3 sequence is CASSSFGTGGGKTQYF. CDR3 bases: TGTGCCAGCAGTTCCTTCGGGACAGGGGGCGGGAAGACCCAGTACTTC.

The chain joins TRBV5-1 to TRBJ2-1; 11 bases are shared with TRBD2. Trimming at V came to 4 bases and at J to 4 bases, leaving 7 bases not matched to a gene. Germline V gene data show CDR1 as SGHRS and CDR2 as YFSETQ. The CDR3 totals 16 residues. The CDR3 loop reads CASSLEGTSGYNEQFF. The CDR3, as DNA: TGCGCCAGCAGCCTAGAAGGGACTAGCGGTTACAATGAGCAGTTCTTC.

The chain carries TRBV9 and TRBJ2-7; a possible D gene is TRBD2 (5 bases). CDR1 is SGDLS and CDR2 is YYNGEE in the germline V gene. The CDR3 length is 14 residues. Trimming cost V 7 bases and J 7 bases, with 21 bases left between them. CDR3 nucleotide sequence: TGTGCCAGCGCTCCGGCCGAGGGTACTGGGGAGCAGTACTTC. Its protein product is CASAPAEGTGEQYF.

The genes are TRBV2 and TRBJ2-1; tentative D call: TRBD1 (6 bases). This CDR3 has 12 amino acids. Trimming removed 6 bases from V and 4 bases from J, with 7 bases in between. Germline CDR1 SNHLY, CDR2 FYNNEI. The CDR3 DNA is TGTGCCAGCAGCGGGACATACAATGAGCAGTTCTTC. Translated: CASSGTYNEQFF. The entire variable domain, with the rest obtained from reference TRBV2 and TRBJ2-1, is as follows: EPEVTQTPSHQVTQMGQEVILRCVPISNHLYFYWYRQILGQKVEFLVSFYNNEISEKSEIFDDQFSVERPDGSNFTLKIRSTKLEDSAMYFCASSGTYNEQFFGPGTRLTVL.

The chain has TRBV10-3 and TRBJ1-2; D unclear. This CDR3 region has 14 residues. Germline CDR1 ENHRY, CDR2 SYGVKD. Trimming pared 4 bases from V and 0 bases from J, leaving 9 bases between. CDR3 DNA: TGTGCCATCAGTGTAGACAAATCTAACTATGGCTACACCTTC. It is translated as CAISVDKSNYGYTF.

This clone was counted between two and nine times. V is TRBV6-1 and J is TRBJ1-1, with D perhaps TRBD1 (6 bases). Trimming took off 5 bases at V and 11 bases at J, with 24 bases between the two ends. CDR3 length: 15 amino acids. The germline CDR1 and CDR2 sequences are MNHNS and SASEGT. CDR3 bases: TGTGCCAGCAGTAATCGAGAAGCAGGGGCCCAGAGGGCTTTCTTT. This codes for CASSNREAGAQRAFF.

The chain employs TRBV14 and TRBJ1-5; TRBD1 matches 8 bases. Per germline, CDR1 SGHDN and CDR2 FVKESK. This CDR3 region has 15 residues. V trimming: 1 base; J trimming: 4 bases; junction bases outside the gene matches: 3. For the CDR3, the DNA is TGTGCCAGCAGCCAAGGCACAGGGGGGAATCAGCCCCAGCATTTT. Translated, it gives CASSQGTGGNQPQHF.

This chain links TRBV9 with TRBJ1-2; the match to TRBD1 covers 10 bases. The J segment lost 4 bases and the V segment lost 3 bases, leaving 12 bases of the junction unmatched. This CDR3 is 17 amino acids long. Germline-derived CDR1 and CDR2 are SGDLS and YYNGEE. The CDR3 DNA sequence: TGTGCCAGCAGCGCCCTTTCCGGGACAGGGGCCGCCTATGGCTACACCTTC. Translation gives CASSALSGTGAAYGYTF.

J is TRBJ1-1 and V is TRBV6-5, with D hard to call. Trimming took off 8 bases at V and 4 bases at J, with 8 bases between the two ends. The germline CDR1 and CDR2 sequences are MNHEY and SVGAGI. The length of the CDR3 is 11 residues. The chain's CDR3 is CASGWATEAFF. For the CDR3, the DNA is TGTGCCAGCGGTTGGGCCACTGAAGCTTTCTTT.

This rearrangement joins TRBV7-6 to TRBJ2-4; tentatively, D is TRBD2 (7 bases). CDR3 length: 14 residues. V shed 5 bases and J shed 8 bases, with 16 bases lying between them. Germline-derived CDR1 and CDR2 are SGHVS and FNYEAQ. CDR3 region: CASSPRGGPDIQYF. For the CDR3, the DNA is TGTGCCAGCAGCCCTAGGGGGGGGCCAGACATTCAGTACTTC. Combining the CDR3 with reference TRBV7-6 and TRBJ2-4 gives the whole variable domain GAGVSQSPRYKVTKRGQDVALRCDPISGHVSLYWYRQALGQGPEFLTYFNYEAQQDKSGLPNDRFSAERPEGSISTLTIQRTEQRDSAMYRCASSPRGGPDIQYFGAGTRLSVL.

The V gene is TRBV5-4, the J gene TRBJ1-2; D might be TRBD1 (6 bases). The germline gives CDR1 SGHNT, CDR2 YYREEE (reference sequence). V was cut by 4 bases and J by 2 bases, with 18 bases left in between. The CDR3 has 16 amino acids. In nucleotides, the CDR3 is TGTGCCAGCAGCCCGGCCCAGGGGCCTTTGAACTATGGCTACACCTTC. This translates into CASSPAQGPLNYGYTF.

J is TRBJ1-4 and V is TRBV11-1; no firm D call. CDR1 is SGHAT, CDR2 FQDESV, per germline (reference sequence). V dropped 2 bases and J dropped 6 bases, with 10 bases sitting between them. CDR3 size: 14 residues. The CDR3 reads CASSLTAADEKLFF. CDR3 bases: TGTGCCAGCAGCTTAACAGCGGCAGATGAAAAACTGTTTTTT.

The chain's CDR3 is CASSVATGLAGHSGANVLTF. DNA of the CDR3: TGTGCCAGCAGCGTAGCGACAGGACTAGCGGGCCACTCTGGGGCCAACGTCCTGACTTTC. V is TRBV9 and J is TRBJ2-6; TRBD2 agrees at 11 bases. V shed 0 bases, J shed 0 bases, and the junction held 8 bases outside the gene matches. This CDR3 spans 20 amino acids. Germline CDR1 and CDR2: SGDLS and YYNGEE.

V usage is TRBV12-5 and J usage is TRBJ1-2, with D possibly matching TRBD1 (5 bases). Trimming removed 6 bases from V and 4 bases from J, with 18 bases in between. Germline CDR1 is LGHNT and CDR2 is FRNRAP. The CDR3 extends over 15 amino acids. The CDR3 region is CASGQIPGLAYGYTF. The CDR3 DNA reads as TGTGCTAGTGGACAAATCCCGGGACTGGCCTATGGCTACACCTTC. Combining the CDR3 with reference TRBV12-5 and TRBJ1-2 gives the whole variable domain DARVTQTPRHKVTEMGQEVTMRCQPILGHNTVFWYRQTMMQGLELLAYFRNRAPLDDSGMPKDRFSAEMPDATLATLKIQPSEPRDSAVYFCASGQIPGLAYGYTFGSGTRLTVV.

This clone was counted a single time. CDR3 bases: TGTGCCAGTAGTCCTTACAGGGGGACTGGCACTAATGAAAAACTGTTTTTT. This translates into CASSPYRGTGTNEKLFF. This rearrangement joins TRBV19 to TRBJ1-4; TRBD1 agrees at 8 bases. CDR3 length: 17 residues. J was trimmed by 2 bases and V by 5 bases; bases with no gene match: 10. Per germline, CDR1 LNHDA and CDR2 SQIVND (reference sequence).

At least ten counts were recorded for this clone. The CDR3 DNA follows: TGTGCCAGCAGCTGGCGGGGGGGCAATTTGTATAATTCACCCCTCCACTTT. It encodes CASSWRGGNLYNSPLHF. The chain joins TRBV11-2 to TRBJ1-6; D perhaps matches TRBD1 (6 bases). Germline-derived CDR1 and CDR2 are SGHAT and FQNNGV. Trimming pared 4 bases from V and 4 bases from J, leaving 17 bases between. This CDR3 comprises 17 residues. Based on the CDR3 plus reference TRBV11-2 and TRBJ1-6, the full variable domain is EAGVAQSPRYKIIEKRQSVAFWCNPISGHATLYWYQQILGQGPKLLIQFQNNGVVDDSQLPKDRFSAERLKGVDSTLKIQPAKLEDSAVYLCASSWRGGNLYNSPLHFGNGTRLTVT.

This clone was counted only a few times. The V call is TRBV29-1, the J call TRBJ2-3, with TRBD1 matching 8 bases. The CDR3 totals 14 residues. Per the germline V gene, CDR1 is SQVTM and CDR2 is ANQGSEA. V lost 6 bases, J lost 1 base, and 6 bases stayed unmatched. The CDR3 reads CSVPSTGGTDTQYF. The CDR3 nucleotides are TGCAGCGTCCCCTCGACAGGGGGCACAGATACGCAGTATTTT.

The CDR3 sequence: CASSLGQRPYTEAFF. The CDR3 region has the DNA TGTGCCAGCAGTTTGGGACAGAGACCTTACACTGAAGCTTTCTTT. The rearrangement joins TRBV2 to TRBJ1-1, with 7 bases that match TRBD1. J was trimmed by 3 bases and V by 5 bases; bases with no gene match: 9. Germline V lookup: CDR1 SNHLY, CDR2 FYNNEI. This CDR3 is 15 amino acids long.